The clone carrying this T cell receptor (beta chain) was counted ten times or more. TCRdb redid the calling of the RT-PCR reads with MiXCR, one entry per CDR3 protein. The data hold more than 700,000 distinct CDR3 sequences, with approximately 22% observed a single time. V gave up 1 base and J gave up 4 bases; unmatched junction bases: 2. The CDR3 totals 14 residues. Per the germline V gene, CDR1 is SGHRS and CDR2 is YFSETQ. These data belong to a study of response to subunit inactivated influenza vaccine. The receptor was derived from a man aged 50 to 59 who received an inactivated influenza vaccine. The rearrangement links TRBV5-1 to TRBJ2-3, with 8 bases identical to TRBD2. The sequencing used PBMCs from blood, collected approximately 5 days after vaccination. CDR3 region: CASSLTAGADTQYF. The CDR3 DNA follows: TGCGCCAGCAGCTTGACAGCGGGAGCAGATACGCAGTATTTT.